Listed below are T cell receptor beta chains from one sample, sequenced in a study of OX40 agonist ivuxolimab in advanced cancers. The data were produced by immunoSEQ multiplex PCR, yet TCRdb's version contains in-frame clones alone and is incomplete. This table holds roughly 30,000 clones, approximately 90% found once. This sample comprised CD4+ or CD8+ T cells sorted from blood, obtained in a trial of the OX40 agonist ivuxolimab. Source of these receptors: an adult with an advanced solid tumor such as melanoma, head and neck, liver or kidney cancer. Each CDR3 is given with its conserved first and last residue. Each record gives: D gene, clone size, J gene, V gene, CDR3 length, CDR3 protein, CDR3 DNA. D genes are given only for firm matches. The listing skips clone size in some rows; elsewhere it reads once, few, many or a size class.

D gene: TRBD2; clone size: .; J gene: TRBJ2-7; V gene: TRBV9; CDR3 length: 16; CDR3 protein: CASSPGLAGLFYEQYF; CDR3 DNA: TGTGCCAGCAGCCCGGGACTAGCGGGCTTATTCTACGAGCAGTACTTC
D gene: .; clone size: .; J gene: TRBJ1-1; V gene: TRBV6-5; CDR3 length: 12; CDR3 protein: CASSLQGSEAFF; CDR3 DNA: TGTGCCAGCAGTTTACAGGGTTCTGAAGCTTTCTTT
D gene: .; clone size: .; J gene: TRBJ1-1; V gene: TRBV7-9; CDR3 length: 13; CDR3 protein: CASSQAGNTEAFF; CDR3 DNA: TGTGCCAGCAGCCAGGCTGGGAACACTGAAGCTTTCTTT
D gene: .; clone size: once; J gene: TRBJ2-1; V gene: TRBV27; CDR3 length: 15; CDR3 protein: CASSPTDFFYNEQFF; CDR3 DNA: TGTGCCAGCAGTCCCACGGACTTCTTCTATAATGAGCAGTTCTTC
D gene: .; clone size: once; J gene: TRBJ1-2; V gene: TRBV25-1; CDR3 length: 10; CDR3 protein: CASERNGYTF; CDR3 DNA: TGTGCCAGCGAAAGGAATGGCTACACCTTC
D gene: .; clone size: .; J gene: TRBJ2-7; V gene: TRBV28; CDR3 length: 14; CDR3 protein: CASSVGDTVYEQYF; CDR3 DNA: TGTGCCAGCTCAGTAGGGGACACCGTCTACGAGCAGTACTTC
D gene: TRBD2; clone size: few; J gene: TRBJ2-3; V gene: TRBV6-4; CDR3 length: 16; CDR3 protein: CASSDSAGGSTDTQYF; CDR3 DNA: TGTGCCAGCAGTGACTCGGCGGGGGGAAGCACAGATACGCAGTATTTT
D gene: .; clone size: .; J gene: TRBJ2-3; V gene: TRBV30; CDR3 length: 15; CDR3 protein: CAWSVLGSGTDTQYF; CDR3 DNA: TGTGCCTGGAGTGTACTGGGGTCGGGCACAGATACGCAGTATTTT
D gene: TRBD1; clone size: .; J gene: TRBJ2-2; V gene: TRBV7-9; CDR3 length: 17; CDR3 protein: CASSLVVGTGLAGELFF; CDR3 DNA: TGTGCCAGCAGCTTAGTAGTCGGGACAGGGTTGGCCGGGGAGCTGTTTTTT
D gene: .; clone size: .; J gene: TRBJ2-7; V gene: TRBV28; CDR3 length: 14; CDR3 protein: CASSSGRRSYEQYF; CDR3 DNA: TGTGCCAGCAGTTCGGGCCGGCGCTCCTACGAGCAGTACTTC
D gene: .; clone size: .; J gene: TRBJ2-7; V gene: TRBV4-1; CDR3 length: 14; CDR3 protein: CASSQAPGAHEQYF; CDR3 DNA: TGCGCCAGCAGCCAAGCGCCGGGAGCCCACGAGCAGTACTTC
D gene: .; clone size: .; J gene: TRBJ1-4; V gene: TRBV13; CDR3 length: 14; CDR3 protein: CASSSGGLNEKLFF; CDR3 DNA: TGTGCCAGCAGCTCCGGGGGACTGAATGAAAAACTGTTTTTT
D gene: .; clone size: once; J gene: TRBJ2-1; V gene: TRBV27; CDR3 length: 12; CDR3 protein: CASSQWPLQEFF; CDR3 DNA: TGTGCCAGCAGTCAATGGCCGCTTCAGGAGTTCTTC
D gene: .; clone size: .; J gene: TRBJ1-4; V gene: TRBV5-5; CDR3 length: 16; CDR3 protein: CASSPPGTSRVEKLFF; CDR3 DNA: TGTGCCAGCAGCCCCCCCGGGACCTCCAGGGTTGAAAAACTGTTTTTT
D gene: .; clone size: .; J gene: TRBJ1-2; V gene: TRBV7-8; CDR3 length: 15; CDR3 protein: CASSSKRGGIYGYTF; CDR3 DNA: TGTGCCAGCAGCTCCAAAAGGGGCGGGATTTATGGCTACACCTTC
D gene: .; clone size: .; J gene: TRBJ2-7; V gene: TRBV19; CDR3 length: 13; CDR3 protein: CASSKGLWYEQYF; CDR3 DNA: TGTGCCAGTAGTAAGGGGCTATGGTACGAGCAGTACTTC
D gene: .; clone size: once; J gene: TRBJ2-5; V gene: TRBV6-5; CDR3 length: 14; CDR3 protein: CASSYPGAGETQYF; CDR3 DNA: TGTGCCAGCAGTTACCCCGGGGCTGGGGAGACCCAGTACTTC
D gene: .; clone size: .; J gene: TRBJ1-2; V gene: TRBV19; CDR3 length: 13; CDR3 protein: CASTSSSGSGYTF; CDR3 DNA: TGTGCCAGTACCTCTTCATCAGGGTCTGGCTACACCTTC
D gene: .; clone size: .; J gene: TRBJ2-2; V gene: TRBV19; CDR3 length: 14; CDR3 protein: CASSMVAYTGELFF; CDR3 DNA: TGTGCCAGTAGTATGGTGGCCTACACCGGGGAGCTGTTTTTT
D gene: .; clone size: .; J gene: TRBJ2-1; V gene: TRBV11-2; CDR3 length: 15; CDR3 protein: CASSLEQGLGNEQFF; CDR3 DNA: TGTGCCAGCAGCTTAGAACAGGGTTTGGGCAATGAGCAGTTCTTC
D gene: .; clone size: once; J gene: TRBJ2-5; V gene: TRBV19; CDR3 length: 14; CDR3 protein: CASSIWGFGETQYF; CDR3 DNA: TGTGCCAGTAGTATCTGGGGTTTCGGAGAGACCCAGTACTTC
D gene: TRBD1; clone size: .; J gene: TRBJ2-3; V gene: TRBV9; CDR3 length: 16; CDR3 protein: CASSGRQGGLADTQYF; CDR3 DNA: TGTGCCAGCAGCGGGAGACAGGGGGGGTTAGCAGATACGCAGTATTTT
D gene: TRBD2; clone size: .; J gene: TRBJ2-3; V gene: TRBV10-3; CDR3 length: 14; CDR3 protein: CAISGLAGADTQYF; CDR3 DNA: TGTGCCATCAGTGGACTAGCGGGAGCAGATACGCAGTATTTT
D gene: TRBD2; clone size: medium-sized; J gene: TRBJ2-1; V gene: TRBV27; CDR3 length: 15; CDR3 protein: CASSSPLAGVDEQFF; CDR3 DNA: TGTGCCAGCAGTTCCCCACTAGCGGGAGTGGATGAGCAGTTCTTC
D gene: .; clone size: .; J gene: TRBJ2-1; V gene: TRBV7-6; CDR3 length: 12; CDR3 protein: CASSPAGHEQFF; CDR3 DNA: TGTGCCAGCAGCCCTGCGGGGCATGAGCAGTTCTTC
D gene: TRBD1; clone size: .; J gene: TRBJ1-1; V gene: TRBV13; CDR3 length: 14; CDR3 protein: CASSSGTGGTEAFF; CDR3 DNA: TGTGCCAGCAGCTCCGGGACAGGGGGCACTGAAGCTTTCTTT
D gene: TRBD1; clone size: .; J gene: TRBJ2-1; V gene: TRBV5-1; CDR3 length: 12; CDR3 protein: CASSWTGNEQFF; CDR3 DNA: TGCGCCAGCAGCTGGACAGGCAATGAGCAGTTCTTC
D gene: TRBD2; clone size: .; J gene: TRBJ2-3; V gene: TRBV13; CDR3 length: 17; CDR3 protein: CASSTTGSSGIQDTQYF; CDR3 DNA: TGTGCCAGCAGTACCACGGGGTCTAGCGGGATTCAAGATACGCAGTATTTT
D gene: .; clone size: once; J gene: TRBJ2-7; V gene: TRBV20-1; CDR3 length: 11; CDR3 protein: CSARGGSEQYF; CDR3 DNA: TGCAGTGCTAGAGGGGGAAGTGAGCAGTACTTC
D gene: .; clone size: .; J gene: TRBJ2-3; V gene: TRBV7-9; CDR3 length: 16; CDR3 protein: CASSQSVGGLTDTQYF; CDR3 DNA: TGTGCCAGCAGCCAATCGGTGGGGGGCCTCACAGATACGCAGTATTTT
D gene: TRBD2; clone size: .; J gene: TRBJ2-3; V gene: TRBV6-5; CDR3 length: 14; CDR3 protein: CASGLSGSVDTQYF; CDR3 DNA: TGTGCCAGCGGCCTTAGCGGGAGCGTAGATACGCAGTATTTT
D gene: TRBD2; clone size: .; J gene: TRBJ2-1; V gene: TRBV19; CDR3 length: 20; CDR3 protein: CASSIGPWGGVYLSYNEQFF; CDR3 DNA: TGTGCCAGTAGTATCGGGCCCTGGGGAGGGGTATACCTCTCCTACAATGAGCAGTTCTTC
D gene: .; clone size: .; J gene: TRBJ2-3; V gene: TRBV7-3; CDR3 length: 13; CDR3 protein: CASALAGTDTQYF; CDR3 DNA: TGTGCCAGCGCCCTCGCAGGCACAGATACGCAGTATTTT
D gene: .; clone size: .; J gene: TRBJ2-1; V gene: TRBV6-4; CDR3 length: 13; CDR3 protein: CASRGGENNEQFF; CDR3 DNA: TGTGCCAGCAGGGGGGGTGAAAACAATGAGCAGTTCTTC
D gene: .; clone size: .; J gene: TRBJ1-1; V gene: TRBV30; CDR3 length: 12; CDR3 protein: CAWTGENTEAFF; CDR3 DNA: TGTGCCTGGACAGGGGAGAACACTGAAGCTTTCTTT
D gene: .; clone size: .; J gene: TRBJ2-1; V gene: TRBV6-5; CDR3 length: 13; CDR3 protein: CASSYAMGNEQFF; CDR3 DNA: TGTGCCAGCAGTTACGCAATGGGGAATGAGCAGTTCTTC
D gene: .; clone size: .; J gene: TRBJ1-4; V gene: TRBV5-6; CDR3 length: 14; CDR3 protein: CASSLGPGGEKLFF; CDR3 DNA: TGTGCCAGCAGCTTGGGCCCCGGGGGTGAAAAACTGTTTTTT
D gene: TRBD2; clone size: .; J gene: TRBJ2-1; V gene: TRBV11-2; CDR3 length: 11; CDR3 protein: CASSLRREQIF; CDR3 DNA: TGTGCCAGCAGCTTAAGGCGGGAGCAGATCTTC
D gene: TRBD2; clone size: .; J gene: TRBJ2-3; V gene: TRBV9; CDR3 length: 16; CDR3 protein: CASSASGLAEADTQYF; CDR3 DNA: TGTGCCAGCAGCGCCTCGGGACTAGCAGAGGCAGATACGCAGTATTTT
D gene: TRBD2; clone size: .; J gene: TRBJ2-1; V gene: TRBV7-3; CDR3 length: 13; CDR3 protein: CASSLSDGRERFF; CDR3 DNA: TGTGCCAGCAGCTTATCTGACGGGAGGGAGCGGTTCTTC
D gene: TRBD2; clone size: .; J gene: TRBJ2-7; V gene: TRBV7-2; CDR3 length: 16; CDR3 protein: CASSPGGLAGGYEQYF; CDR3 DNA: TGTGCCAGCAGCCCCGGAGGACTAGCGGGAGGCTACGAGCAGTACTTC
D gene: .; clone size: .; J gene: TRBJ2-1; V gene: TRBV19; CDR3 length: 12; CDR3 protein: CASGELNNEQFF; CDR3 DNA: TGTGCCAGTGGCGAACTAAACAATGAGCAGTTCTTC
D gene: .; clone size: .; J gene: TRBJ2-1; V gene: TRBV6-1; CDR3 length: 15; CDR3 protein: CASTSGPAIYNEQFF; CDR3 DNA: TGTGCCAGCACTTCAGGGCCAGCGATCTACAATGAGCAGTTCTTC
D gene: .; clone size: .; J gene: TRBJ2-1; V gene: TRBV6-1; CDR3 length: 17; CDR3 protein: CASSGISRGKVLDEQFF; CDR3 DNA: TGTGCCAGCAGTGGAATCTCGCGAGGCAAGGTCCTCGATGAGCAGTTCTTC
D gene: TRBD1; clone size: .; J gene: TRBJ2-2; V gene: TRBV5-6; CDR3 length: 16; CDR3 protein: CASSPHRGLVTGELFF; CDR3 DNA: TGTGCCAGCAGCCCTCACAGGGGGTTGGTGACCGGGGAGCTGTTTTTT
D gene: TRBD1; clone size: .; J gene: TRBJ2-1; V gene: TRBV6-1; CDR3 length: 15; CDR3 protein: CASSITGGGYNEQFF; CDR3 DNA: TGTGCCAGCAGTATTACAGGGGGTGGGTACAATGAGCAGTTCTTC
D gene: .; clone size: .; J gene: TRBJ2-1; V gene: TRBV5-1; CDR3 length: 16; CDR3 protein: CASSGPSGGKHNEQFF; CDR3 DNA: TGCGCCAGCAGCGGCCCTAGTGGCGGGAAGCACAATGAGCAGTTCTTC
D gene: .; clone size: .; J gene: TRBJ2-7; V gene: TRBV7-9; CDR3 length: 14; CDR3 protein: CASSLVTKDYEQYF; CDR3 DNA: TGTGCCAGCAGCTTAGTGACAAAAGACTACGAGCAGTACTTC
D gene: TRBD2; clone size: .; J gene: TRBJ2-1; V gene: TRBV6-4; CDR3 length: 15; CDR3 protein: CASSDVRGGRDEQFF; CDR3 DNA: TGTGCCAGCAGTGACGTACGGGGGGGGAGGGATGAGCAGTTCTTC
D gene: TRBD1; clone size: .; J gene: TRBJ1-3; V gene: TRBV18; CDR3 length: 15; CDR3 protein: CASSLPQGAGNTIYF; CDR3 DNA: TGTGCCAGCTCATTACCACAGGGGGCTGGAAACACCATATATTTT
D gene: .; clone size: .; J gene: TRBJ2-2; V gene: TRBV4-3; CDR3 length: 17; CDR3 protein: CASSQDLASVNTGELFF; CDR3 DNA: TGCGCCAGCAGCCAAGATCTGGCTAGCGTTAACACCGGGGAGCTGTTTTTT
D gene: .; clone size: .; J gene: TRBJ2-7; V gene: TRBV2; CDR3 length: 14; CDR3 protein: CATRTHGTSYEQYF; CDR3 DNA: TGTGCCACGAGAACACACGGGACCTCCTACGAGCAGTACTTC
D gene: .; clone size: .; J gene: TRBJ2-7; V gene: TRBV6-5; CDR3 length: 13; CDR3 protein: CASSYSGSYEQYF; CDR3 DNA: TGTGCCAGCAGTTACTCGGGCAGCTACGAGCAGTACTTC
D gene: .; clone size: once; J gene: TRBJ2-1; V gene: TRBV4-1; CDR3 length: 14; CDR3 protein: CASSQEGELNEQFF; CDR3 DNA: TGCGCCAGCAGCCAAGAAGGTGAGCTCAATGAGCAGTTCTTC
D gene: .; clone size: .; J gene: TRBJ2-7; V gene: TRBV27; CDR3 length: 14; CDR3 protein: CASSLSPNSYEQYF; CDR3 DNA: TGTGCCAGCAGTTTATCTCCAAACAGCTACGAGCAGTACTTC